The clone carrying this T cell receptor (beta chain) was seen many times. Its antigen is not identified. The sample originates from a study of regulatory T cells in long-lasting Graves disease. Study findings and constraints: Preferential use of TRBV28, TRBJ1-2 and TRBJ2-5 was seen in persistent disease.

Trimming cost V 4 bases and J 3 bases; bases outside gene matches: 11. The V gene's germline CDR1 is SGHVS and CDR2 FQNEAQ. CDR3 length equals 16 residues. CDR3 regions were amplified by Arm-PCR using iRepertoire HTBI primers to build TCR beta libraries. TCRdb analysed the multiplex PCR reads with MiXCR anew, one entry per CDR3 protein. This repertoire shows 310,000 or so distinct CDR3 sequences, around a fifth found once; its top ten account for roughly 27%. Sample time point: persistent/refractory GD, antithyroid drugs over 5 years with positive TRAb. Preparation of the TCR library used RNA extracted from PBMCs. Clinicians diagnosed Graves' disease using American Thyroid Association guidelines.

The chain recombines TRBV7-8 with TRBJ2-5; 7 nucleotides agree with TRBD2. The sequencing here drew on peripheral blood mononuclear cells (PBMCs), taken when the disease was refractory, from a patient treated with antithyroid drugs. The receptor was derived from a female donor with Graves disease. CDR3 DNA: TGTGCCAGCAGCTCCCGCCCGGGACTAACGGAAGAGACCCAGTACTTC. This translates into CASSSRPGLTEETQYF.